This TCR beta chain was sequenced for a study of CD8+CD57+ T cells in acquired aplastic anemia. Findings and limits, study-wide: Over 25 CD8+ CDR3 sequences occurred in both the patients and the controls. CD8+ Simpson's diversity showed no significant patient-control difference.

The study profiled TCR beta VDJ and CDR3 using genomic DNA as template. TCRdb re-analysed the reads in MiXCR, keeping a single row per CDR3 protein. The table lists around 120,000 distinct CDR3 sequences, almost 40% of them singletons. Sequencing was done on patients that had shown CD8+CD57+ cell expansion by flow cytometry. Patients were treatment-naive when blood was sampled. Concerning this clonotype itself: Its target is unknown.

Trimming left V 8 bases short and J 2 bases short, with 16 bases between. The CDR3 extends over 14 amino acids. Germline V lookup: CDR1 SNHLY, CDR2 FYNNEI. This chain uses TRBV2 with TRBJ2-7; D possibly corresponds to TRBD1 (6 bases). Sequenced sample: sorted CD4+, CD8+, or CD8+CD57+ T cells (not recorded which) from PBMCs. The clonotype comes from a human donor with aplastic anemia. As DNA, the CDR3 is TGTGCCAGCGGTGCGTACAGGGACACCTACGAGCAGTACTTC. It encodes CASGAYRDTYEQYF.